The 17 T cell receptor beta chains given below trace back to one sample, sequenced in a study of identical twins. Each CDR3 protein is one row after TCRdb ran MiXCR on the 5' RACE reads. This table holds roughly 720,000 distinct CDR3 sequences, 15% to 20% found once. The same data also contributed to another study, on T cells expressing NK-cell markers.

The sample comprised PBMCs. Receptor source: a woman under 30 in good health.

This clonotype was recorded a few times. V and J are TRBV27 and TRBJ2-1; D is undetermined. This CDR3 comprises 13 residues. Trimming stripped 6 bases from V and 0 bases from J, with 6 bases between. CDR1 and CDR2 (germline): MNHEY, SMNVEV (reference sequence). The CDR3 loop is CASRRGSYNEQFF. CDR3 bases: TGTGCCAGCAGGCGCGGCTCCTACAATGAGCAGTTCTTC.

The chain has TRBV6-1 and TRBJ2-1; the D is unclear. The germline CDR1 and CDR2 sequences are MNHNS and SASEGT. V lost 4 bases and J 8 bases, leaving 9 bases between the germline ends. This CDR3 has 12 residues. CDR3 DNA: TGTGCCAGCAGTGTGCTGTACGATGAGCAGTTCTTC. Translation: CASSVLYDEQFF.

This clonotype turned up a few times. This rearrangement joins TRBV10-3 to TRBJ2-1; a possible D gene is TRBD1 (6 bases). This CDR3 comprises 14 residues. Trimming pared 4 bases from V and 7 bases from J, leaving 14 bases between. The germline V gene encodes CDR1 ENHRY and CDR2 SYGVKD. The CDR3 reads CAISVQGLGNEQFF. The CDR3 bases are TGTGCCATCAGTGTTCAGGGGCTGGGGAATGAGCAGTTCTTC.

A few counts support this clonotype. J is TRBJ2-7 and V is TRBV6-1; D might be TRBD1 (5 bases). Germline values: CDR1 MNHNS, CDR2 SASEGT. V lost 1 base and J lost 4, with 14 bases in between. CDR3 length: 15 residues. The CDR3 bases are TGTGCCAGCAGTGAAGTATCAGGGATTTTTTACGAGCAGTACTTC. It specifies CASSEVSGIFYEQYF.

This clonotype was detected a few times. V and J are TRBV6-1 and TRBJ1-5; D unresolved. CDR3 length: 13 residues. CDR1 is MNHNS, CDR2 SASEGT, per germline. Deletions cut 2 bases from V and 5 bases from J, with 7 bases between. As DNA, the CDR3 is TGTGCCAGCAGTGAAACCTCATATCAGCCCCAGCATTTT. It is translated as CASSETSYQPQHF.

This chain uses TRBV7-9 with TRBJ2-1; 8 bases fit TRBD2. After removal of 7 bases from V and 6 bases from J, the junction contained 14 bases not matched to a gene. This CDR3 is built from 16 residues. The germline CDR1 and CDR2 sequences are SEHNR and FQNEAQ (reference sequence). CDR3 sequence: CASTKTLAGMGNEQFF. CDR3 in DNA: TGTGCCAGCACCAAAACCTTAGCGGGAATGGGCAATGAGCAGTTCTTC. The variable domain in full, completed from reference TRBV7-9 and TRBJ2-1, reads DTGVSQNPRHKITKRGQNVTFRCDPISEHNRLYWYRQTLGQGPEFLTYFQNEAQLEKSRLLSDRFSAERPKGSFSTLEIQRTEQGDSAMYLCASTKTLAGMGNEQFFGPGTRLTVL.

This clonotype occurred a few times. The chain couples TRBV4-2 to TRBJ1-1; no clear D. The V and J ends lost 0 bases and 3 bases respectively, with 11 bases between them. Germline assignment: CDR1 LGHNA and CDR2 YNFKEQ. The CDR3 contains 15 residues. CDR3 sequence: CASSQDTVADTEAFF. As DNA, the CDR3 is TGTGCCAGCAGCCAAGATACGGTGGCCGACACTGAAGCTTTCTTT.

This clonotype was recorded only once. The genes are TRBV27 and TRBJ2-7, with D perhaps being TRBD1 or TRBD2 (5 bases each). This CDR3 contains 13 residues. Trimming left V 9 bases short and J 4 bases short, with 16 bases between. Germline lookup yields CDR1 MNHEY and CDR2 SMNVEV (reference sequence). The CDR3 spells CASWARGGYEQYF. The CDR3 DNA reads TGTGCCAGTTGGGCAAGGGGCGGGTACGAGCAGTACTTC.

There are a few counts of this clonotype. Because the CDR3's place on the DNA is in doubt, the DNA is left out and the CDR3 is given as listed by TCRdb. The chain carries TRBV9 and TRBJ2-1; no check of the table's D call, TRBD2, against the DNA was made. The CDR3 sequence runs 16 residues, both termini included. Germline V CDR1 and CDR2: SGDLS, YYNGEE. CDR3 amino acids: CASSFGAGTRGDEQFF.

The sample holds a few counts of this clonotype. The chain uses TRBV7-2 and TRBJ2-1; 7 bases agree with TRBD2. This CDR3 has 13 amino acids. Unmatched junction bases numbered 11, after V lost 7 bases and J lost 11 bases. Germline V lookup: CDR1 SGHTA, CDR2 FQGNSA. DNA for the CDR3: TGTGCCAGCACCAGGGCGGGGGAACATAAGCAGTTCTTC. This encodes CASTRAGEHKQFF.

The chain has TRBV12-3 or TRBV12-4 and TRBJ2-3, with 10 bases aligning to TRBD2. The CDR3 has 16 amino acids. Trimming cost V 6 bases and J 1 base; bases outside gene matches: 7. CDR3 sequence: CASSDPGTSGTDTQYF. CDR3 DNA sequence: TGTGCCAGCAGCGACCCGGGGACTAGCGGCACAGATACGCAGTATTTT.

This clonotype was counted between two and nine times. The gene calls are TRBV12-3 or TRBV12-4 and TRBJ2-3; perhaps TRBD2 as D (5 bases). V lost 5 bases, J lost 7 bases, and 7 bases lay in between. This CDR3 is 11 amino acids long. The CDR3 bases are TGTGCCAGCAGTCGGACTTATACGCAGTATTTT. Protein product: CASSRTYTQYF.

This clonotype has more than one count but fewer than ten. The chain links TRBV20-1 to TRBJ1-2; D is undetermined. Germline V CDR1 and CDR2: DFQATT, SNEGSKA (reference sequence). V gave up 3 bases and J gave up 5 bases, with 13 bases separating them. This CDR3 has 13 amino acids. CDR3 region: CSASSPMGYGYTF. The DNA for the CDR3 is TGCAGTGCTAGTTCCCCCATGGGGTATGGCTACACCTTC.

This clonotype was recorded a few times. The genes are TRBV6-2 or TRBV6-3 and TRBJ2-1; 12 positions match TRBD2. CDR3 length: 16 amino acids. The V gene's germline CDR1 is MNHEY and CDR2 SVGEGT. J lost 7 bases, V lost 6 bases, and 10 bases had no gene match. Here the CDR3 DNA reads TGTGCCAGCAGACCCGGCCGGACTAGCGGGACGAATGAGCAGTTCTTC. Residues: CASRPGRTSGTNEQFF.

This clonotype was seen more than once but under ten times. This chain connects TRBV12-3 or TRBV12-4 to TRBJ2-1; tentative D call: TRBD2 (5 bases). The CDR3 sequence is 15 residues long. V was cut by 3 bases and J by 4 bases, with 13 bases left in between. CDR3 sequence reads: CASSLPLASYNEQFF. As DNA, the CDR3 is TGTGCCAGCAGTTTGCCTCTAGCTTCATACAATGAGCAGTTCTTC.

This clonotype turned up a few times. In DNA, the CDR3 is TGTGCCAGCGGGCTTACTAGCAATCAGCCCCAGCATTTT. Its protein is CASGLTSNQPQHF. This chain links TRBV12-3 or TRBV12-4 with TRBJ1-5; D uncertain. V lost 8 bases, J lost 0 bases, and 8 bases lay in between. The CDR3 length is 13 residues.

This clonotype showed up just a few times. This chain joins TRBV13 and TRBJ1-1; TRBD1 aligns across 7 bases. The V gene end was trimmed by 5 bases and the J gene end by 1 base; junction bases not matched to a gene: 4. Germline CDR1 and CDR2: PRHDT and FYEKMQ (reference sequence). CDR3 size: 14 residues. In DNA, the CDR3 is TGTGCCAGCAGCCAGAGACAGGGGAACACTGAAGCTTTCTTT. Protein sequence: CASSQRQGNTEAFF.